One T cell receptor beta chain is described in this entry. Its matching antigen is unknown. This record belongs to a study of cytomegalovirus exposure and HLA in healthy donors. Study-level points and caveats: Later analysis revealed greater clonal expansion in HLA-associated TCR beta chains than in equally common others. Usually a TCR sequence was rare, but some public TCRs were found in many donors.

The PCR had 60 Vbeta and 13 Jbeta primers. Clones were sequenced by immunoSEQ multiplex PCR, and TCRdb holds only the in-frame ones, with some missing. Here the sample table reports some 140,000 clones. The CDR3 extends over 15 amino acids. The J segment lost 2 bases and the V segment lost 0 bases, leaving 2 bases of the junction unmatched. Germline CDR1 and CDR2: SGHRS and YFSETQ. This receptor was taken from a woman aged 40 to 49 in good health and CMV-seronegative. Sample: PBMCs. The V gene is TRBV5-1, the J gene TRBJ2-1; 7 nucleotides match TRBD1. The CDR3 spells CASSLVGTAYNEQFF. The DNA for the CDR3 is TGCGCCAGCAGCTTGGTCGGGACAGCCTACAATGAGCAGTTCTTC. Filled out from reference TRBV5-1 and TRBJ2-1, the complete variable domain reads KAGVTQTPRYLIKTRGQQVTLSCSPISGHRSVSWYQQTPGQGLQFLFEYFSETQRNKGNFPGRFSGRQFSNSRSEMNVSTLELGDSALYLCASSLVGTAYNEQFFGPGTRLTVL.